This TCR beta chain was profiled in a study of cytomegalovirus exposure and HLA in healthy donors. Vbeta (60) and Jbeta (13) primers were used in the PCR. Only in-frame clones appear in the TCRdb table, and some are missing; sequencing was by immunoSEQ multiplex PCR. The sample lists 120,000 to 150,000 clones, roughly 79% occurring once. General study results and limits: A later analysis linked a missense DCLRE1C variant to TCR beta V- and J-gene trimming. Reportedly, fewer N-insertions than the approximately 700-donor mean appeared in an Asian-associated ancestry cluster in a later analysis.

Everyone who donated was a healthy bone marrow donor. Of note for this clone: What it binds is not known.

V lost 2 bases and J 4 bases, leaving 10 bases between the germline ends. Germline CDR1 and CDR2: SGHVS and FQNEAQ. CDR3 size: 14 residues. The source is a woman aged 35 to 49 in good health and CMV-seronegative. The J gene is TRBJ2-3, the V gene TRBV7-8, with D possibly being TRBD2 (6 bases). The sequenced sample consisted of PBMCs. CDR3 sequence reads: CASSLTGSPDTQYF. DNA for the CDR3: TGTGCCAGCAGCTTAACCGGGAGTCCAGATACGCAGTATTTT.